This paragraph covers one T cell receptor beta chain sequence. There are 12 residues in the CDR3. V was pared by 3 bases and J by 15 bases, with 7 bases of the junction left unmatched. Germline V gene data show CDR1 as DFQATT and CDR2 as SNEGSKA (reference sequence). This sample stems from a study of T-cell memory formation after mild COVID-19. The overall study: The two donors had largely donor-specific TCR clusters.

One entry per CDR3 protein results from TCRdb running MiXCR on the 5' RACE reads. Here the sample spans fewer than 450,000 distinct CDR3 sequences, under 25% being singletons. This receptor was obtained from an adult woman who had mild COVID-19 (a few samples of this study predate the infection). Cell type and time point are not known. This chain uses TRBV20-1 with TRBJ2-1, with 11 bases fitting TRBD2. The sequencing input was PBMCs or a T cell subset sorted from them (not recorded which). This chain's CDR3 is CSARRTSGHTFF. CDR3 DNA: TGCAGTGCTAGGAGGACTAGCGGGCATACGTTCTTC.